This entry lists 21 T cell receptor beta chains sequenced from one sample in a study of shared clonotypes between healthy human individuals. TCRdb's copy holds only in-frame clones and misses some; the assay was immunoSEQ multiplex PCR. The sample has around 350,000 clones; roughly 70% are singletons. The sample comprised memory CD4+ T cells sorted from blood. Described subset: CD45RA-negative fraction. Receptor source: a man aged 30 to 45 in good health.

The chain uses TRBV4-1 and TRBJ1-1, with 7 bases identical to TRBD1. Germline assignment: CDR1 MGHRA and CDR2 YSYEKL. The CDR3 length is 17 residues. With V trimmed by 5 bases and J by 0 bases, 12 bases remained unmatched. The DNA for the CDR3 is TGCGCCAGCAGCAGCAAGATATGGACAGGCATGAACACTGAAGCTTTCTTT. Amino acid sequence: CASSSKIWTGMNTEAFF.

The chain links TRBV7-6 to TRBJ2-5, with no clear D. Germline V gives CDR1 SGHVS, CDR2 FNYEAQ. Trimming took off 1 base at V and 6 bases at J, with 6 bases between the two ends. The CDR3 covers 12 residues. The CDR3: CASSLDQKTQYF. In DNA, the CDR3 is TGTGCCAGCAGCTTAGACCAGAAGACCCAGTACTTC.

The chain is built from TRBV11-2 and TRBJ2-5; the match to TRBD2 covers 11 bases. V dropped 4 bases and J dropped 5; count of bases not matched to a gene: 6. Germline assignment: CDR1 SGHAT and CDR2 FQNNGV. This CDR3 region has 15 residues. The CDR3 is CASSYPGLAEETQYF. CDR3 DNA sequence: TGTGCCAGCAGCTACCCGGGACTAGCGGAGGAGACCCAGTACTTC.

Worth noting for this clone: Other DNA sequences from this sample encode an identical CDR3 as well. CDR3 in DNA: TGCGCCAGCAGCTTGGGGGGGGGCGGGTACAATGAGCAGTTCTTC. This codes for CASSLGGGGYNEQFF. V is TRBV5-1 and J is TRBJ2-1; tentatively, D is TRBD2 (7 bases). Trimming shortened V by 0 bases and J by 4 bases, and 11 bases separated the two germline ends. The CDR3 length is 15 residues. Germline CDR1 SGHRS, CDR2 YFSETQ.

This clone was observed a handful of times. The rearrangement links TRBV4-1 to TRBJ2-1; 7 nucleotides line up with TRBD1. The CDR3 length is 14 residues. Germline V gives CDR1 MGHRA, CDR2 YSYEKL. V shed 7 bases and J 8 bases; nucleotides not matched to a gene: 11. The CDR3 is CASKRQGTTYEQFF. CDR3 coding DNA: TGCGCCAGCAAAAGACAGGGTACTACCTATGAGCAGTTCTTC.

The V and J genes are TRBV10-2 and TRBJ2-7; perhaps TRBD2 as D (5 bases). This CDR3 contains 14 residues. Germline V gives CDR1 WSHSY, CDR2 SAAADI. V was pared by 2 bases and J by 2 bases, with 10 bases between. The CDR3 sequence is CASSESGLTYEQYF. The CDR3 nucleotides are TGCGCCAGCAGTGAGAGCGGATTAACCTACGAGCAGTACTTC.

The chain has TRBV7-8 and TRBJ1-1; a possible D gene is TRBD1 (6 bases). This CDR3 is built from 14 residues. Trimming pared 4 bases from V and 1 base from J, leaving 10 bases between. The germline gives CDR1 SGHVS, CDR2 FQNEAQ. Written as DNA, the CDR3 is TGTGCCAGCAGCTGGGGCAGGGGGAACACTGAAGCTTTCTTT. It encodes CASSWGRGNTEAFF. The variable domain in full, completed from reference TRBV7-8 and TRBJ1-1, reads GAGVSQSPRYKVAKRGQDVALRCDPISGHVSLFWYQQALGQGPEFLTYFQNEAQLDKSGLPSDRFFAERPEGSVSTLKIQRTQQEDSAVYLCASSWGRGNTEAFFGQGTRLTVV.

The chain is built from TRBV2 and TRBJ1-5; D is perhaps TRBD1 (5 bases). V was trimmed by 1 base and J by 3 bases, leaving 7 bases between them. There are 14 residues in the CDR3. Germline lookup yields CDR1 SNHLY and CDR2 FYNNEI. The CDR3 bases are TGTGCCAGCAGTGAAGGAGGGGTCAATCAGCCCCAGCATTTT. Translating it yields CASSEGGVNQPQHF.

The CDR3 here is CASSQVSGLGYGYTF. The DNA for the CDR3 is TGCGCCAGCAGCCAAGTTTCGGGGTTGGGCTATGGCTACACCTTC. The chain recombines TRBV4-1 with TRBJ1-2, with D uncertain. V lost 1 base and J lost 4, with 13 bases in between. This CDR3 has 15 residues. Germline V CDR1 and CDR2: MGHRA, YSYEKL.

This clone showed up just a few times. CDR3 sequence: CASSEVRTDTQYF. In DNA, the CDR3 is TGTGCCAGCAGTGAAGTGCGCACAGATACGCAGTATTTT. The chain has TRBV2 and TRBJ2-3, with D unclear. Germline CDR1 and CDR2: SNHLY and FYNNEI. The CDR3 length is 13 residues. Trimming shortened V by 1 base and J by 1 base, and 3 bases separated the two germline ends.

The gene calls are TRBV10-1 and TRBJ2-3; unclear D gene. In germline, CDR1 is WNHNN, CDR2 SYGVQD (reference sequence). CDR3 length: 13 amino acids. V lost 0 bases, J lost 3 bases, and 4 bases lay in between. CDR3 sequence reads: CASSESGTDTQYF. CDR3 coding DNA: TGCGCCAGCAGTGAGTCGGGGACAGATACGCAGTATTTT.

V is TRBV28 and J is TRBJ1-3, with TRBD1 matching over 8 bases. This CDR3 spans 18 amino acids. V lost 5 bases to trimming and J lost 4 bases; unmatched junction nucleotides: 16. Germline V CDR1 and CDR2: MDHEN, SYDVKM. Written as DNA, the CDR3 is TGTGCCAGCAGTCCAGGACAGGGTAGGAATTCTAGAGGAAACACCATATATTTT. It translates to CASSPGQGRNSRGNTIYF.

In this sample, this clone turned up a few times. The chain joins TRBV14 to TRBJ2-5; 9 bases fit TRBD2. This CDR3 is built from 14 residues. J lost 4 bases, V lost 2 bases, and 2 bases had no gene match. The germline gives CDR1 SGHDN, CDR2 FVKESK. The CDR3 nucleotides read TGTGCCAGCAGCCAAATAGCGGGAGCAGAGACCCAGTACTTC. It translates to CASSQIAGAETQYF.

V gene TRBV18 combines with J gene TRBJ2-7, with 14 bases aligning to TRBD2. CDR1 is KGHSH, CDR2 LQKENI, per germline. This CDR3 has 20 amino acids. The V gene end was trimmed by 1 base and the J gene end by 2 bases; junction bases not matched to a gene: 13. The CDR3 DNA is TGTGCCAGCTCACCACATGTAGTCCCGGGACTAGCGGGGGTAGCCTACGAGCAGTACTTC. Its translation is CASSPHVVPGLAGVAYEQYF.

DNA of the CDR3: TGTGCCAGCAGCCATCTTCCAGCCTCTGGGGCCAACGTCCTGACTTTC. It encodes CASSHLPASGANVLTF. The rearrangement uses TRBV11-3 and TRBJ2-6; D call uncertain. This CDR3 has 16 residues. V was clipped by 5 bases and J by 0 bases, with 11 bases between them. Germline CDR1 and CDR2: SGHNT and YENEEA.

This rearrangement joins TRBV10-1 to TRBJ2-2; TRBD2 matches 9 bases. There are 15 residues in the CDR3. V lost 2 bases to trimming and J lost 5 bases; unmatched junction nucleotides: 3. The germline gives CDR1 WNHNN, CDR2 SYGVQD (reference sequence). The DNA for the CDR3 is TGCGCCAGCAGTGAGAACCTAGCGGGAACCGGGGAGCTGTTTTTT. Its protein is CASSENLAGTGELFF.

The chain employs TRBV15 and TRBJ2-7; 9 bases map to TRBD1. The CDR3 has 13 amino acids. In germline, CDR1 is LNHNV, CDR2 YYDKDF (reference sequence). V was clipped by 9 bases and J by 4 bases; unmatched bases: 7. Here the CDR3 reads CATADRGGYEQYF. Here the CDR3 DNA reads TGTGCCACGGCAGACAGGGGGGGGTACGAGCAGTACTTC.

The J gene is TRBJ1-2, the V gene TRBV28; no clear D gene. The V gene lost 6 bases and the J gene lost 2 bases, with 10 bases spanning the gap. The V gene's germline CDR1 is MDHEN and CDR2 SYDVKM. CDR3 length equals 13 residues. The CDR3 spells CASSPATNYGYTF. CDR3 in DNA: TGTGCCAGCAGCCCTGCGACCAACTATGGCTACACCTTC.

This clone was detected ten times or more. This sequence joins TRBV5-4 and TRBJ1-2; 7 bases match TRBD1. CDR1 is SGHNT and CDR2 is YYREEE in the germline V gene (reference sequence). The V segment lost 7 bases and the J segment 0 bases; nucleotides outside the gene matches: 3. The CDR3 loop spans 13 amino acids. The DNA for the CDR3 is TGTGCCAGCGGGACAGCATCTAACTATGGCTACACCTTC. Translated, it gives CASGTASNYGYTF.

The chain combines TRBV2 with TRBJ2-7; D may be TRBD2 (5 bases). Germline V lookup: CDR1 SNHLY, CDR2 FYNNEI. The CDR3 sequence is 15 residues long. Trimming took 3 bases from V and 1 from J, leaving 13 bases between them. This CDR3 is CASSEGRVVSYEQYF. For the CDR3, the DNA is TGTGCCAGCAGTGAGGGGAGAGTGGTTTCCTACGAGCAGTACTTC.

The genes are TRBV6-1 and TRBJ2-7; maybe TRBD1 (6 bases). Trimming removed 9 bases at V and 0 bases at J, with 12 bases between. CDR3 size: 13 residues. Germline-derived CDR1 and CDR2 are MNHNS and SASEGT. CDR3 residues: CASTGQRSYEQYF. Written as DNA, the CDR3 is TGTGCCAGTACCGGACAGCGCTCCTACGAGCAGTACTTC.